Below, one T cell receptor beta chain is given with its context. Its antigen is not known. Using immunoSEQ multiplex PCR, the repertoire was profiled, and TCRdb retains in-frame clones only, with some absent. The sample yields more than 70,000 clones, 83% seen once. The CDR3 extends over 15 amino acids. V lost 4 bases to trimming and J lost 3 bases; unmatched junction nucleotides: 4. Germline V lookup: CDR1 SGHNT, CDR2 YYREEE (reference sequence). The entry originates in a study of lymphopenia after photon versus proton radiotherapy. Regarding the study as a whole: Oligoclonal CD8+ Temra expansion after nadir drove photon patients' diversity drop. Under photons, naive T cells and diversity fell while effector/memory populations rose. A bigger post-nadir fall in TCR diversity correlated inversely with survival time in deceased patients.

This TCR was recovered from a man between 60 and 75 years old with pancreatic cancer. The rearrangement uses TRBV5-4 and TRBJ2-2; TRBD2 agrees at 9 bases. The specimen comprised peripheral blood, sampled from a patient treated with proton-based radiotherapy. CDR3 protein: CASSHSGRYTGELFF. The CDR3 DNA is TGTGCCAGCAGCCACAGCGGGAGGTACACCGGGGAGCTGTTTTTT.